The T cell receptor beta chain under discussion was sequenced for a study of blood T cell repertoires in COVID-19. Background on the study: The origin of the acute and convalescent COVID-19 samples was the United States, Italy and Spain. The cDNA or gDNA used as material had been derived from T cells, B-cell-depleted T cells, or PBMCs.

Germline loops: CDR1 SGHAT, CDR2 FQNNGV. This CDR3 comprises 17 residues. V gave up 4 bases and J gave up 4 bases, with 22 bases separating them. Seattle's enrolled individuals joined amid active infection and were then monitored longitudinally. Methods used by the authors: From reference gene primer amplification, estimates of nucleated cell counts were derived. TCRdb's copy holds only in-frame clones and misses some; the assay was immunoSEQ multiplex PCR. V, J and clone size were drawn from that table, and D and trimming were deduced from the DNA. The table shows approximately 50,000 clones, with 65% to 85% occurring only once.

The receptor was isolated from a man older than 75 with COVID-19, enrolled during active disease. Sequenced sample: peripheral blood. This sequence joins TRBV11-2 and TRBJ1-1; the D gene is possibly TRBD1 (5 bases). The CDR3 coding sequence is TGTGCCAGCAGCTCGACCCTTGTGGGGGGGATATCCACTGAAGCTTTCTTT. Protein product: CASSSTLVGGISTEAFF.